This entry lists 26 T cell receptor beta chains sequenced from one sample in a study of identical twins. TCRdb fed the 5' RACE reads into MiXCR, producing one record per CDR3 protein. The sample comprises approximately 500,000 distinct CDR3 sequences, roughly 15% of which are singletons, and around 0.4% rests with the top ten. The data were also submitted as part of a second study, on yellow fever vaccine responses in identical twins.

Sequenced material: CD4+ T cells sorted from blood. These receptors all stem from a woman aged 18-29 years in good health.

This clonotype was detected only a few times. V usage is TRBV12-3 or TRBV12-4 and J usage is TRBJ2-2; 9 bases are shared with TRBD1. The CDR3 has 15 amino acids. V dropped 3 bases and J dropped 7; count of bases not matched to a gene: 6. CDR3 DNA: TGTGCCAGCAGTTTCGTACAGGGGGCTAACGGGGAGCTGTTTTTT. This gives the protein CASSFVQGANGELFF.

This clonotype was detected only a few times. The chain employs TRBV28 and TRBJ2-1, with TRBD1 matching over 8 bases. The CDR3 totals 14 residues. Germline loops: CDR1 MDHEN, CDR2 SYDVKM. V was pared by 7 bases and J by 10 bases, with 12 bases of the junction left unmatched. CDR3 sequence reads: CASKISQGAGEQFF. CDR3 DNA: TGTGCCAGCAAAATATCCCAGGGGGCTGGAGAGCAGTTCTTC. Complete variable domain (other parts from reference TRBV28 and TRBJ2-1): DVKVTQSSRYLVKRTGEKVFLECVQDMDHENMFWYRQDPGLGLRLIYFSYDVKMKEKGDIPEGYSVSREKKERFSLILESASTNQTSMYLCASKISQGAGEQFFGPGTRLTVL.

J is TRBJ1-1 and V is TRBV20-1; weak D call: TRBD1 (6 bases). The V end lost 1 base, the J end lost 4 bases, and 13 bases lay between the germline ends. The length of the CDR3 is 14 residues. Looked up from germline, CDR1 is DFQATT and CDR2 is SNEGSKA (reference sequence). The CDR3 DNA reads TGCAGTGCTAGAGGGGGGGGCAAGGGCACTGAAGCTTTCTTT. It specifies CSARGGGKGTEAFF.

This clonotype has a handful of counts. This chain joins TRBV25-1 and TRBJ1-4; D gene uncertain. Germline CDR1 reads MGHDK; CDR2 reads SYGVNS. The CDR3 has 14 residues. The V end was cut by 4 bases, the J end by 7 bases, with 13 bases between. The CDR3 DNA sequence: TGTGCCAGCAGTGTTCCAGCAACTGGTGAAAAACTGTTTTTT. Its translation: CASSVPATGEKLFF.

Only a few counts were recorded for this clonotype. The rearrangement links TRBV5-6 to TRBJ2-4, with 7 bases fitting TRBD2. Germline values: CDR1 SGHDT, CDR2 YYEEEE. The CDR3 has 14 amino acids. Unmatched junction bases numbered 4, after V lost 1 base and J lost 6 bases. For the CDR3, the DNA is TGTGCCAGCAGCTTGCGAGGGGAGGGAAACATTCAGTACTTC. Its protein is CASSLRGEGNIQYF.

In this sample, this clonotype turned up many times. The CDR3 DNA reads as TGTGCCAGCAGCCCCTCAGTAGATACGCAGTATTTT. This translates into CASSPSVDTQYF. The V and J genes are TRBV12-3 or TRBV12-4 and TRBJ2-3; D unclear. V lost 6 bases and J lost 5, with 9 bases in between. The CDR3 totals 12 residues.

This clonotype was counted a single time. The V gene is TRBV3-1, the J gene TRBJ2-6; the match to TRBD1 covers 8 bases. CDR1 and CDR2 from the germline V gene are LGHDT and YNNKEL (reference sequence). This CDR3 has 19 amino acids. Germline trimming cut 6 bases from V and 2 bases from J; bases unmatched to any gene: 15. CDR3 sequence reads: CASSWVAGGPLTGANVLTF. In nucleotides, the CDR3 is TGTGCCAGCAGTTGGGTCGCAGGGGGCCCTTTGACTGGGGCCAACGTCCTGACTTTC. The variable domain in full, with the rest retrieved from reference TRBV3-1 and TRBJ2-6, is DTAVSQTPKYLVTQMGNDKSIKCEQNLGHDTMYWYKQDSKKFLKIMFSYNNKELIINETVPNRFSPKSPDKAHLNLHINSLELGDSAVYFCASSWVAGGPLTGANVLTFGAGSRLTVL.

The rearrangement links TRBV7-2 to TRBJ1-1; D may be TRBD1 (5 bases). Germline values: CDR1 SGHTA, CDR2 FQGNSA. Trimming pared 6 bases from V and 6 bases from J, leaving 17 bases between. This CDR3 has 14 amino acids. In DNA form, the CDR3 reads TGTGCCAGCAGGAGAGGGGTACAGGCCGCTGAAGCTTTCTTT. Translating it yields CASRRGVQAAEAFF.

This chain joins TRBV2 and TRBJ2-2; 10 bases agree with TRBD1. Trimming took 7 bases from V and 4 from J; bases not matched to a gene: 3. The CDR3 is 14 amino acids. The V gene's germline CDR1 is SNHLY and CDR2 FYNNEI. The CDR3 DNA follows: TGTGCCAGCACGTGGGACAGGGGCACCGGGGAGCTGTTTTTT. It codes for CASTWDRGTGELFF.

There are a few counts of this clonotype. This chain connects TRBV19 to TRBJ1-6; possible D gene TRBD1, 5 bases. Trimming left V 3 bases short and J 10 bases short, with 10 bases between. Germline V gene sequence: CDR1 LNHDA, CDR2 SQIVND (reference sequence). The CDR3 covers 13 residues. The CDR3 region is CASSIPGQSPLHF. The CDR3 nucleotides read TGTGCCAGTAGTATCCCAGGGCAGTCACCCCTCCACTTT.

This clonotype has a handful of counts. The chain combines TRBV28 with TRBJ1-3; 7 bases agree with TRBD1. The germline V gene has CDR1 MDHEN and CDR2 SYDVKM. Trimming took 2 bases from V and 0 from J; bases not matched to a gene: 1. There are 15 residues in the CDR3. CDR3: CASSLRTGSGNTIYF. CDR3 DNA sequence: TGTGCCAGCAGTTTAAGGACAGGCTCTGGAAACACCATATATTTT.

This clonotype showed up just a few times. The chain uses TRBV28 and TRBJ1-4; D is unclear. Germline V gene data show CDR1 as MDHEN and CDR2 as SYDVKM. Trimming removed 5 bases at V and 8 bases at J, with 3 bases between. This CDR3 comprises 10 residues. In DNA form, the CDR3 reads TGTGCCAGCAGTGGAGAAAAACTGTTTTTT. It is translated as CASSGEKLFF.

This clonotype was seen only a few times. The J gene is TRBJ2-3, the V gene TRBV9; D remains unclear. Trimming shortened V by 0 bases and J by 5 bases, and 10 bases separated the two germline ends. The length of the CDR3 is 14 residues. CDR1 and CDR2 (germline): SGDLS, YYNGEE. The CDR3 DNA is TGTGCCAGCAGCGTAGGGGCCTTAGTAGATACGCAGTATTTT. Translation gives CASSVGALVDTQYF. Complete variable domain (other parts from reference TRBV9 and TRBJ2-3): DSGVTQTPKHLITATGQRVTLRCSPRSGDLSVYWYQQSLDQGLQFLIQYYNGEERAKGNILERFSAQQFPDLHSELNLSSLELGDSALYFCASSVGALVDTQYFGPGTRLTVL.

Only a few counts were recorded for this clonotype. The CDR3 nucleotides read TGTGCCAGCACCCAGTCGGGTGGGACTAGCACAGATACGCAGTATTTT. This codes for CASTQSGGTSTDTQYF. This rearrangement joins TRBV6-2 or TRBV6-3 to TRBJ2-3; perhaps TRBD2 as D (6 bases). The CDR3 has 16 amino acids. Trimming stripped 7 bases from V and 0 bases from J, with 17 bases between. The germline CDR1 and CDR2 sequences are MNHEY and SVGEGT.

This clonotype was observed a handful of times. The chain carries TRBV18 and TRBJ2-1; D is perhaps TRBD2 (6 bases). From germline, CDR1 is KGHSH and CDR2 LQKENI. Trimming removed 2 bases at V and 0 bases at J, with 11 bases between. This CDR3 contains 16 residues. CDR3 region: CASSPYDGSSYNEQFF. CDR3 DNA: TGTGCCAGCTCACCATATGACGGGAGCTCCTACAATGAGCAGTTCTTC.

CDR3 sequence (DNA): TGTGCCATCAGCCCGGGACAGAGAGATACGCAGTATTTT. Amino acids: CAISPGQRDTQYF. The V gene is TRBV10-3, the J gene TRBJ2-3, with 7 bases identical to TRBD1. The CDR3 consists of 13 residues. Germline CDR1 is ENHRY and CDR2 is SYGVKD. V lost 6 bases and J lost 5; bases outside the gene matches: 5.

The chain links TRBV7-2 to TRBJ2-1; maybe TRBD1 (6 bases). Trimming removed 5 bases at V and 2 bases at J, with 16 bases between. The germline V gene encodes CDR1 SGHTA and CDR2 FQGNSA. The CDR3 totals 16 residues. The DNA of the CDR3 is TGTGCCAGCAGCATAATCGGACAGACGACCTACAATGAGCAGTTCTTC. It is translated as CASSIIGQTTYNEQFF.

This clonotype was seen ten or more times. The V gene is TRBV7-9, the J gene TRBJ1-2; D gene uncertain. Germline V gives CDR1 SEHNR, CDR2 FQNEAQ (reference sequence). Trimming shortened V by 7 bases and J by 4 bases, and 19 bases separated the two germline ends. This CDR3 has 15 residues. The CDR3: CASITTDRLAYGYTF. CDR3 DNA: TGTGCCAGCATTACCACAGATCGTCTCGCCTATGGCTACACCTTC.

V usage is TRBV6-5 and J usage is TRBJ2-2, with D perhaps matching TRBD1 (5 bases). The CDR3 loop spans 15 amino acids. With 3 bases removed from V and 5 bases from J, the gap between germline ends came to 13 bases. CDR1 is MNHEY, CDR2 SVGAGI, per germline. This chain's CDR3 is CASSYPREGTGELFF. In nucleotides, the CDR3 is TGTGCCAGCAGTTATCCCAGGGAAGGAACCGGGGAGCTGTTTTTT.

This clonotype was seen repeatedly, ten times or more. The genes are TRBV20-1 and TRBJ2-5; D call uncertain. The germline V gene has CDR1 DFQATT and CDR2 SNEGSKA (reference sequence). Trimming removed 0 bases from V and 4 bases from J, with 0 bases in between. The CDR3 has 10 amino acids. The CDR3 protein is CSAREETQYF. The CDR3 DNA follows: TGCAGTGCTAGAGAAGAGACCCAGTACTTC.

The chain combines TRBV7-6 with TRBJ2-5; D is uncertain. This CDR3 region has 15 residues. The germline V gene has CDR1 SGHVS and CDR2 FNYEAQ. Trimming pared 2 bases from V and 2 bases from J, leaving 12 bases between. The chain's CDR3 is CASSLYFGPQETQYF. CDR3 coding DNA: TGTGCCAGCAGCTTATATTTCGGACCACAAGAGACCCAGTACTTC.

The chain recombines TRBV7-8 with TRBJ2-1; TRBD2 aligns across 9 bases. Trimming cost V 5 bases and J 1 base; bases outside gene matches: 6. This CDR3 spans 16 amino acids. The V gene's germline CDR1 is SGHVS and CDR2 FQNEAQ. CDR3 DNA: TGTGCCAGCAGCCCTAGTAGCGGGGGATCCTACAATGAGCAGTTCTTC. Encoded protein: CASSPSSGGSYNEQFF.

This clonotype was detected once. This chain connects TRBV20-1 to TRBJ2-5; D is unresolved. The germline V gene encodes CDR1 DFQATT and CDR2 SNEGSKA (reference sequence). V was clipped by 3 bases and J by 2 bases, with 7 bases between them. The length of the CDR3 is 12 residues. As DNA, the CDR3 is TGCAGTGCTAGGGGCAAACAAGAGACCCAGTACTTC. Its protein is CSARGKQETQYF.

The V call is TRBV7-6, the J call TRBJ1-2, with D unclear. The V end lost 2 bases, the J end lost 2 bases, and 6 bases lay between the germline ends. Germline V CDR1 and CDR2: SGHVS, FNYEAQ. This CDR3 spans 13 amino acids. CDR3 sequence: CASSLKQNYGYTF. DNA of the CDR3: TGTGCCAGCAGCTTAAAACAGAACTATGGCTACACCTTC.

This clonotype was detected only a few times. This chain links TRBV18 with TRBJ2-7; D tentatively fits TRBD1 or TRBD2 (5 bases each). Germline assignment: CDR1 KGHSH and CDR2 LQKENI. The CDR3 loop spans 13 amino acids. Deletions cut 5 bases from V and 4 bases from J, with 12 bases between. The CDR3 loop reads CASSSGPSYEQYF. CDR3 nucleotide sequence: TGTGCCAGCTCATCGGGACCGTCTTACGAGCAGTACTTC. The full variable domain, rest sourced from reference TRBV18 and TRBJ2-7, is NAGVMQNPRHLVRRRGQEARLRCSPMKGHSHVYWYRQLPEEGLKFMVYLQKENIIDESGMPKERFSAEFPKEGPSILRIQQVVRGDSAAYFCASSSGPSYEQYFGPGTRLTVT.

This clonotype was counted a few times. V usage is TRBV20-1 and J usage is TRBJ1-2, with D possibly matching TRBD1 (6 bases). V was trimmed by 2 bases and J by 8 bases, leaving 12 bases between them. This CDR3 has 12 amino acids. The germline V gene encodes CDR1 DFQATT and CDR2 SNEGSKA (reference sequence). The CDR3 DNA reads TGCAGTGCTAGAAAGGGGGTGGAGGGCTACACCTTC. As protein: CSARKGVEGYTF.